These 5 T cell receptor beta chains came from one sample sequenced in a study of T cell repertoires in cytomegalovirus infection. TCRdb reprocessed the reads with MiXCR, giving one entry per CDR3 protein. The sample includes more than 650,000 distinct CDR3 sequences, roughly a third seen only once; the top ten take under 3%. The sample taken for sequencing was PBMCs. The receptors were sampled from a human donor in good health (CMV status not recorded). Some clones in this sample may be carry-over from other donors' samples.

The V gene is TRBV7-9, the J gene TRBJ2-2, with 8 nucleotides matching TRBD1. Germline V gives CDR1 SEHNR, CDR2 FQNEAQ (reference sequence). Trimming removed 5 bases from V and 3 bases from J; junction bases left unmatched: 11. This CDR3 comprises 17 residues. In DNA, the CDR3 is TGTGCCAGCAGCCCATTTGGACAGGGAGGATACACCGGGGAGCTGTTTTTT. It codes for CASSPFGQGGYTGELFF.

This clonotype was detected only a few times. A much larger clone lies a single base off, so this may be a read error. The chain has TRBV7-8 and TRBJ1-2, with D maybe TRBD1 (5 bases). The CDR3 spans 13 residues. The germline V gene encodes CDR1 SGHVS and CDR2 FQNEAQ. CDR3 sequence: CTSSLAGDGGYTF. CDR3 nucleotide sequence: TGTACCAGCAGCTTAGCGGGGGATGGGGGCTACACCTTC.

This clonotype was counted a few times. V and J are TRBV14 and TRBJ2-1; 10 nucleotides line up with TRBD1. The CDR3 covers 17 residues. V was pared by 3 bases and J by 1 base, with 6 bases of the junction left unmatched. Germline V lookup: CDR1 SGHDN, CDR2 FVKESK. The DNA for the CDR3 is TGTGCCAGCAGCCATCGACAGGGGGCTGGGTCCTACAATGAGCAGTTCTTC. Protein product: CASSHRQGAGSYNEQFF.

This clonotype showed up just once. The chain joins TRBV6-1 to TRBJ2-7; D unresolved. Germline assignment: CDR1 MNHNS and CDR2 SASEGT. The CDR3 has 12 residues. V gave up 5 bases and J gave up 5 bases, with 10 bases separating them. DNA of the CDR3: TGTGCCAGCAGTTATGAGGTGGACGAGCAGTACTTC. Translation: CASSYEVDEQYF.

The chain uses TRBV4-1 and TRBJ1-1; D uncertain. V lost 1 base and J lost 0, with 6 bases in between. This CDR3 region has 14 residues. CDR1 and CDR2 (germline): MGHRA, YSYEKL. CDR3 bases: TGCGCCAGCAGCCAAGCAACAGTGAACACTGAAGCTTTCTTT. The encoded protein is CASSQATVNTEAFF.